This TCR beta chain comes out of a study of CD8 T cells in Susac syndrome. Included as multiple sclerosis controls were treatment-naive patients who had stable or active relapsing-remitting disease. Negative isolation yielded CD8+ and CD4+ T cells; FACS enriched TEMRA cells. V lost 7 bases, J lost 2 bases, and 12 bases lay in between. Germline assignment: CDR1 SGHRS and CDR2 YFSETQ. The CDR3 totals 14 residues. The RNA input was roughly 0.45 to 1 ug, and it was reverse transcribed with random hexamers. Across 54 Vbeta and 13 Jbeta, immunoSEQ multiplex PCR amplified TCR beta CDR3. TCRdb fed the immunoSEQ multiplex PCR reads into MiXCR, producing one record per CDR3 protein. The data show roughly 120,000 distinct CDR3 sequences, 93% seen once.

This clonotype originated in a human donor with multiple sclerosis. Material for sequencing was CD8+ T cells from PBMCs. The chain links TRBV5-1 to TRBJ1-4; D uncertain. The CDR3 protein is CASQPGRTNEKLFF. The CDR3 region has the DNA TGCGCCAGCCAGCCTGGCCGGACTAATGAAAAACTGTTTTTT. Full variable domain (rest looked up from reference TRBV5-1 and TRBJ1-4): KAGVTQTPRYLIKTRGQQVTLSCSPISGHRSVSWYQQTPGQGLQFLFEYFSETQRNKGNFPGRFSGRQFSNSRSEMNVSTLELGDSALYLCASQPGRTNEKLFFGSGTQLSVL.